These 17 T cell receptor beta chains were sequenced from one sample in a study of vaccination effects on CD4 cells after COVID-19. Profiled with immunoSEQ multiplex PCR; TCRdb holds only in-frame clones, not every one. This repertoire shows approximately 47,000 clones, less than 85% found once; its top ten account for about 6.7%. These receptors have no known antigen. Isolation of CD4+ T cells took place after approximately ten days of culture. The participants, recipients of two vaccine doses, got either BNT162b2 or mRNA-1273. Sequencing was performed on CD4+ T cells from PBMCs cultured without peptide, taken after COVID-19 vaccination. The receptors originated from a human donor who received a COVID-19 vaccine.

The chain carries TRBV7-8 and TRBJ2-1; the match to TRBD2 covers 9 bases. In germline, CDR1 is SGHVS, CDR2 FQNEAQ. Unmatched junction bases numbered 10, after V lost 5 bases and J lost 8 bases. The CDR3 spans 15 residues. CDR3 loop: CASSPNSGSTDEQFF. CDR3 DNA: TGTGCCAGCAGCCCTAATAGCGGGAGTACTGATGAGCAGTTCTTC.

This clone was seen only once. This sequence joins TRBV7-8 and TRBJ1-2, with D tentatively TRBD1 (6 bases). Per germline, CDR1 SGHVS and CDR2 FQNEAQ. CDR3 length: 14 amino acids. Trimming took off 4 bases at V and 7 bases at J, with 16 bases between the two ends. The CDR3 DNA reads TGTGCCAGCAGCTCGATACAGGGAATGGGTGGCTACACCTTC. Translated: CASSSIQGMGGYTF.

The chain combines TRBV15 with TRBJ2-7; TRBD2 matches at 11 bases. The V gene end was trimmed by 4 bases and the J gene end by 2 bases; junction bases not matched to a gene: 10. Germline lookup yields CDR1 LNHNV and CDR2 YYDKDF (reference sequence). This CDR3 has 17 amino acids. Here the CDR3 reads CATSNRFGTSGTYEQYF. DNA for the CDR3: TGTGCCACCAGCAATCGGTTCGGGACTAGCGGAACCTACGAGCAGTACTTC. Combining the CDR3 with reference TRBV15 and TRBJ2-7 gives the whole variable domain DAMVIQNPRYQVTQFGKPVTLSCSQTLNHNVMYWYQQKSSQAPKLLFHYYDKDFNNEADTPDNFQSRRPNTSFCFLDIRSPGLGDTAMYLCATSNRFGTSGTYEQYFGPGTRLTVT.

The rearrangement links TRBV5-1 to TRBJ1-1, with TRBD1 identical over 9 bases. The V gene end was trimmed by 4 bases and the J gene end by 1 base; junction bases not matched to a gene: 8. Germline V gene data show CDR1 as SGHRS and CDR2 as YFSETQ. The CDR3 is 16 residues long. In DNA form, the CDR3 reads TGCGCCAGCAGCCCCTCACCGACAGGGGGGAACACTGAAGCTTTCTTT. Protein sequence: CASSPSPTGGNTEAFF. The entire variable domain, with the rest obtained from reference TRBV5-1 and TRBJ1-1, is as follows: KAGVTQTPRYLIKTRGQQVTLSCSPISGHRSVSWYQQTPGQGLQFLFEYFSETQRNKGNFPGRFSGRQFSNSRSEMNVSTLELGDSALYLCASSPSPTGGNTEAFFGQGTRLTVV.

The table lists this clone with a few counts. The CDR3 loop reads CASSEGAWGAGGDTQYF. CDR3 in DNA: TGTGCCAGCAGTGAAGGGGCCTGGGGAGCGGGGGGGGATACGCAGTATTTT. The chain has TRBV25-1 and TRBJ2-3; TRBD2 aligns across 10 bases. This CDR3 contains 17 residues. Germline V lookup: CDR1 MGHDK, CDR2 SYGVNS. J gave up 6 bases and V 2 bases, and 11 bases lay outside the gene matches.

V is TRBV5-1 and J is TRBJ1-4, with D unresolved. V gave up 4 bases and J gave up 3 bases, with 10 bases separating them. The CDR3 spans 14 residues. Germline loops: CDR1 SGHRS, CDR2 YFSETQ. This CDR3 reads CASSEGYANEKLFF. CDR3 coding DNA: TGCGCCAGCAGCGAGGGTTACGCTAATGAAAAACTGTTTTTT. The whole variable domain, filled in from reference TRBV5-1 and TRBJ1-4, reads KAGVTQTPRYLIKTRGQQVTLSCSPISGHRSVSWYQQTPGQGLQFLFEYFSETQRNKGNFPGRFSGRQFSNSRSEMNVSTLELGDSALYLCASSEGYANEKLFFGSGTQLSVL.

The gene calls are TRBV19 and TRBJ1-3; D not certain. Trimming pared 7 bases from V and 0 bases from J, leaving 7 bases between. Per the germline V gene, CDR1 is LNHDA and CDR2 is SQIVND (reference sequence). This CDR3 comprises 13 residues. DNA of the CDR3: TGTGCCAGTACTCCCGTCTCTGGAAACACCATATATTTT. This sequence encodes CASTPVSGNTIYF.

V is TRBV5-6 and J is TRBJ2-7, with unresolved D. Trimming shortened V by 6 bases and J by 1 base, and 14 bases separated the two germline ends. The CDR3 runs 14 residues. CDR1 and CDR2 from the germline V gene are SGHDT and YYEEEE. CDR3 sequence: CASTPDLSSYEQYF. CDR3 DNA sequence: TGTGCCAGCACCCCGGACCTCTCTTCCTACGAGCAGTACTTC. The full variable domain, its missing parts supplied by reference TRBV5-6 and TRBJ2-7, is DAGVTQSPTHLIKTRGQQVTLRCSPKSGHDTVSWYQQALGQGPQFIFQYYEEEERQRGNFPDRFSGHQFPNYSSELNVNALLLGDSALYLCASTPDLSSYEQYFGPGTRLTVT.

This chain uses TRBV7-2 with TRBJ2-3; D gene unclear. V was pared by 3 bases and J by 4 bases, with 11 bases between. The length of the CDR3 is 14 residues. Germline V gene data show CDR1 as SGHTA and CDR2 as FQGNSA. The CDR3 DNA reads as TGTGCCAGCAGCTTTAGGGCCGGCCCAGATACGCAGTATTTT. Protein: CASSFRAGPDTQYF.

The chain employs TRBV5-1 and TRBJ1-1; D remains unclear. In germline, CDR1 is SGHRS, CDR2 YFSETQ. V was trimmed by 5 bases and J by 1 base, leaving 3 bases between them. The length of the CDR3 is 11 residues. The CDR3 loop is CASRENTEAFF. As DNA, the CDR3 is TGCGCCAGCAGGGAGAACACTGAAGCTTTCTTT.

The chain carries TRBV25-1 and TRBJ2-2; the D gene is possibly TRBD2 (5 bases). The CDR3 is made up of 11 amino acids. V lost 11 bases, J lost 8 bases, and 12 bases lay in between. Germline CDR1 MGHDK, CDR2 SYGVNS. The CDR3 loop reads CAGTLVGELFF. The CDR3 bases are TGTGCCGGAACACTAGTTGGGGAGCTGTTTTTT.

The J gene is TRBJ2-2, the V gene TRBV5-1; 8 bases are a match to TRBD1. V lost 2 bases and J lost 5; bases outside the gene matches: 2. Germline V gives CDR1 SGHRS, CDR2 YFSETQ. CDR3 length: 14 residues. As DNA, the CDR3 is TGCGCCAGCAGCTTAAGGACAGGGACCGGGGAGCTGTTTTTT. Translation gives CASSLRTGTGELFF.

The rearrangement links TRBV7-9 to TRBJ1-4, with D possibly matching TRBD1 (6 bases). Germline V lookup: CDR1 SEHNR, CDR2 FQNEAQ (reference sequence). CDR3 length: 16 residues. Trimming left V 1 base short and J 5 bases short, with 14 bases between. The CDR3 DNA reads TGTGCCAGCAGCTTAGGTTTCAGGGGATTGAATGAAAAACTGTTTTTT. Translated: CASSLGFRGLNEKLFF.

This sequence joins TRBV6-5 and TRBJ2-1, with 9 bases aligning to TRBD1. The length of the CDR3 is 15 residues. Germline values: CDR1 MNHEY, CDR2 SVGAGI. J gave up 3 bases and V 6 bases, and 6 bases lay outside the gene matches. In DNA form, the CDR3 reads TGTGCCAGCAGCTCGGACAGGGGAAACTACAATGAGCAGTTCTTC. Translation gives CASSSDRGNYNEQFF.

V is TRBV7-6 and J is TRBJ2-1; no firm D call. Trimming stripped 4 bases from V and 0 bases from J, with 13 bases between. CDR1 and CDR2 (germline): SGHVS, FNYEAQ. This CDR3 comprises 16 residues. DNA of the CDR3: TGTGCCAGCAGCTCGAGGAGCATTTCCTCCTACAATGAGCAGTTCTTC. Its protein product is CASSSRSISSYNEQFF.

The chain has TRBV5-1 and TRBJ1-4, with D unclear. The CDR3 sequence is 12 residues long. V lost 0 bases and J lost 8, with 5 bases in between. In germline, CDR1 is SGHRS, CDR2 YFSETQ. In DNA form, the CDR3 reads TGCGCCAGCAGCTTGGGGCGCGAAAAACTGTTTTTT. The encoded protein is CASSLGREKLFF. The entire variable domain, with the rest obtained from reference TRBV5-1 and TRBJ1-4, is as follows: KAGVTQTPRYLIKTRGQQVTLSCSPISGHRSVSWYQQTPGQGLQFLFEYFSETQRNKGNFPGRFSGRQFSNSRSEMNVSTLELGDSALYLCASSLGREKLFFGSGTQLSVL.

This chain links TRBV5-4 with TRBJ2-5; possible D gene TRBD2, 6 bases. With 4 bases removed from V and 1 base from J, the gap between germline ends came to 14 bases. This CDR3 contains 15 residues. Germline values: CDR1 SGHNT, CDR2 YYREEE (reference sequence). CDR3 amino acids: CASSRNNGGQETQYF. The CDR3 bases are TGTGCCAGCAGCCGAAATAACGGGGGCCAAGAGACCCAGTACTTC.